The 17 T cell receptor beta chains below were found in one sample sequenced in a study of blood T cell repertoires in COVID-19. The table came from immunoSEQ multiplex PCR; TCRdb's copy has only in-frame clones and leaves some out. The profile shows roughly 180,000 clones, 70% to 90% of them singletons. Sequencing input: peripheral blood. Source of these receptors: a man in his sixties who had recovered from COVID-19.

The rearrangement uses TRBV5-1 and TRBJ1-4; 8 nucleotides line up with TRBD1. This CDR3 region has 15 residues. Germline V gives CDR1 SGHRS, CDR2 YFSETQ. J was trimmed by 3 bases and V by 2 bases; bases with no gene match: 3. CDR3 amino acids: CASSFRGRSNEKLFF. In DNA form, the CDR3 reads TGCGCCAGCAGCTTCAGGGGGCGGTCTAATGAAAAACTGTTTTTT.

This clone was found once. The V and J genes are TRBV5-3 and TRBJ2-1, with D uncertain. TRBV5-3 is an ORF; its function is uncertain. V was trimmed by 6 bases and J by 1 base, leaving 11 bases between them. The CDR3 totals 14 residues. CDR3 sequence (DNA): TGTGCCAGAAATCACTCAGCGTCCTACAATGAGCAGTTCTTC. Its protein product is CARNHSASYNEQFF.

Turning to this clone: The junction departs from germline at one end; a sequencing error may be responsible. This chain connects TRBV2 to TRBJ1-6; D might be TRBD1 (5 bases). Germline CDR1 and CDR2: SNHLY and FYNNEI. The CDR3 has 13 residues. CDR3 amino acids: CASREDSNSPLHF. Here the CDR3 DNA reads TGTGCCAGCAGGGAAGACAGTAATTCACCCCTCCACTTT.

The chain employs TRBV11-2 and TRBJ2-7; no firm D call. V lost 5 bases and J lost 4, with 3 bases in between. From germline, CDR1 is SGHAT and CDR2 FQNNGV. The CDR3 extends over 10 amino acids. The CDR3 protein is CASSLYEQYF. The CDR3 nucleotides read TGTGCCAGCAGCCTATACGAGCAGTACTTC.

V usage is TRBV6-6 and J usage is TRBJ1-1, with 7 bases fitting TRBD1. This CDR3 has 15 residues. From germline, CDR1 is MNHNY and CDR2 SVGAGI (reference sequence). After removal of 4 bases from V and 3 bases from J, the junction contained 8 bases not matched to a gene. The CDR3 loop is CASSSHYTGDTEAFF. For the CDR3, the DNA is TGTGCCAGCAGTTCACACTACACAGGGGACACTGAAGCTTTCTTT.

CDR3 DNA: TGTGCCACCAGTGATTCGACTAGCGGGCTACCGGAGACCCAGTACTTC. It translates to CATSDSTSGLPETQYF. The gene calls are TRBV24-1 and TRBJ2-5; 10 nucleotides line up with TRBD2. The CDR3 runs 16 residues. Per germline, CDR1 KGHDR and CDR2 SFDVKD. V lost 2 bases to trimming and J lost 5 bases; unmatched junction nucleotides: 7.

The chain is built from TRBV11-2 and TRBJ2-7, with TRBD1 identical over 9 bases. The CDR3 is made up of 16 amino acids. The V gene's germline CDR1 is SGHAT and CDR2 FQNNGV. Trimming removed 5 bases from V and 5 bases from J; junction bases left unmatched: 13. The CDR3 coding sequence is TGTGCCAGCAGCCGCAGTGGTGGGACAGGGAGGAACGAGCAGTACTTC. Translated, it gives CASSRSGGTGRNEQYF.

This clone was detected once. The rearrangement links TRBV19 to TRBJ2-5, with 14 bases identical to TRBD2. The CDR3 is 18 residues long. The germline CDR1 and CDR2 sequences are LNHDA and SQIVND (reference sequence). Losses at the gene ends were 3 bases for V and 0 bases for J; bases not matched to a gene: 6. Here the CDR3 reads CASSIGLAGGPDQETQYF. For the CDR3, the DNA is TGTGCCAGTAGTATCGGACTAGCGGGGGGCCCCGACCAAGAGACCCAGTACTTC.

The CDR3 spells CASSLAGGDTQYF. CDR3 nucleotide sequence: TGTGCCAGCAGTTTAGCGGGGGGGGATACGCAGTATTTT. The chain carries TRBV12-3 or TRBV12-4 and TRBJ2-3; 7 positions agree with TRBD2. V shed 0 bases, J shed 6 bases, and the junction held 0 bases outside the gene matches. The CDR3 runs to 13 residues.

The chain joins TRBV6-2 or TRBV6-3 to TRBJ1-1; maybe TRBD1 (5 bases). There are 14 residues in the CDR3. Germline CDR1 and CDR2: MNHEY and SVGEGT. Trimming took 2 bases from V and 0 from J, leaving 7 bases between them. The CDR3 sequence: CASSYATVNTEAFF. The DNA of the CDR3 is TGTGCCAGCAGTTACGCGACAGTGAACACTGAAGCTTTCTTT.

The CDR3 here is CASSGRTSGGLMPYNEQFF. For the CDR3, the DNA is TGTGCCAGCAGCGGAAGGACTAGCGGGGGTTTAATGCCCTACAATGAGCAGTTCTTC. V usage is TRBV9 and J usage is TRBJ2-1, with TRBD2 matching 13 bases. Germline lookup yields CDR1 SGDLS and CDR2 YYNGEE. The CDR3 runs 19 residues. V was clipped by 3 bases and J by 2 bases; unmatched bases: 11. Full variable domain (rest looked up from reference TRBV9 and TRBJ2-1): DSGVTQTPKHLITATGQRVTLRCSPRSGDLSVYWYQQSLDQGLQFLIQYYNGEERAKGNILERFSAQQFPDLHSELNLSSLELGDSALYFCASSGRTSGGLMPYNEQFFGPGTRLTVL.

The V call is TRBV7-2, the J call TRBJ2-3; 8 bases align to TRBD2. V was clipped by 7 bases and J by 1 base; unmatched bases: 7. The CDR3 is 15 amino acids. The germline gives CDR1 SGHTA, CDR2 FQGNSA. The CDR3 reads CASTPGGPGTDTQYF. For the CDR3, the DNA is TGTGCCAGCACCCCGGGGGGGCCTGGCACAGATACGCAGTATTTT.

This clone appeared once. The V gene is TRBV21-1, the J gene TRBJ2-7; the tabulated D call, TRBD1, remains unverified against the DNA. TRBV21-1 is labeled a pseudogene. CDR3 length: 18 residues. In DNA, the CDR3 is TGTGCCAGCAGTCCCCCCGGATCCAGGCTCCCCACTCCCTACGAGCAGTACTTC. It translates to CASSPPGSRLPTPYEQYF.

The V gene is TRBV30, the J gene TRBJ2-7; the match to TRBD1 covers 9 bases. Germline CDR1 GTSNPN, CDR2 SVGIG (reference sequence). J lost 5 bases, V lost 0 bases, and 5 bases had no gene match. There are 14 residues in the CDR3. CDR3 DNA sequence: TGTGCCTGGAGTGTACGGGACAGGGTGAACGAGCAGTACTTC. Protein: CAWSVRDRVNEQYF.

CDR3 DNA sequence: TGTGCCAGCAGCTTCGGACAGGGGTACACCGGGGAGCTGTTTTTT. Encoded protein: CASSFGQGYTGELFF. The chain has TRBV27 and TRBJ2-2; 9 nucleotides line up with TRBD1. Per germline, CDR1 MNHEY and CDR2 SMNVEV (reference sequence). V gave up 6 bases and J gave up 3 bases; unmatched junction bases: 5. The CDR3 covers 15 residues.

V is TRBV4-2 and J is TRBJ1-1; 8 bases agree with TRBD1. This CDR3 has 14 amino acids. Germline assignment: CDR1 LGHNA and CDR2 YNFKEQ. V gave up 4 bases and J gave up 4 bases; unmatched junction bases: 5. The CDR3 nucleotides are TGTGCCAGCAGCCTGGGGACAGGTATCACTGAAGCTTTCTTT. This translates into CASSLGTGITEAFF.

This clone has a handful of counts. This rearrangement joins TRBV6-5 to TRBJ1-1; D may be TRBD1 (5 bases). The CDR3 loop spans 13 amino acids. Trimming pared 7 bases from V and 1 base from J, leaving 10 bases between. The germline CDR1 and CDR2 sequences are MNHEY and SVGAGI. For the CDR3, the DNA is TGTGCCAGCACTCAACAGGCGAACACTGAAGCTTTCTTT. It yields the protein CASTQQANTEAFF.